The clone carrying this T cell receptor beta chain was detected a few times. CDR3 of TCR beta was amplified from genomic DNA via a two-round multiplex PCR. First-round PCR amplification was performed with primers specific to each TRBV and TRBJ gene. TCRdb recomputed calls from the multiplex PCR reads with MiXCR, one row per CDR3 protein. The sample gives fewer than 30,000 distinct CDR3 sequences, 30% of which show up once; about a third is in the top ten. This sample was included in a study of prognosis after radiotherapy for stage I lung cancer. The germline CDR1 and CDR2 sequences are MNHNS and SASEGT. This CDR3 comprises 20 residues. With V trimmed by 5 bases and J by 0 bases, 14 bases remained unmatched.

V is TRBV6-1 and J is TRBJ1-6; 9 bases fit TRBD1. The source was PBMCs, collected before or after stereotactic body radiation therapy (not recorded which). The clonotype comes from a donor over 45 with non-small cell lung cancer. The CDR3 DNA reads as TGTGCCAGCAGTCTACTCCGGGACAGGGCCGAGAGCTCCTATAATTCACCCCTCCACTTT. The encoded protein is CASSLLRDRAESSYNSPLHF.